These 25 T cell receptor beta chains came from one sample sequenced in a study of vaccination and CD4 T cells after COVID-19. No antigen is known for these receptors. Documented treatment: roughly 10-day PBMC culture with coronavirus spike peptide pools or control peptides (ViraFEST assay). With the Oncomine TCR Beta short-read assay, DNA from cultured CD4+ T cells was sequenced. Via MiXCR, TCRdb re-called the PCR reads, giving one row per CDR3 protein. The sample has approximately 12,000 distinct CDR3 sequences; 45% to 65% are singletons. The specimen was CD4+ T cells from blood, cultured in vitro. The source of these receptors is a human donor who had recovered from COVID-19.

The V gene is TRBV6-5, the J gene TRBJ1-4; D is ambiguous. The ends were cut back, 0 bases at V and 8 bases at J, with 10 bases in the middle. The CDR3 loop spans 14 amino acids. Looked up from germline, CDR1 is MNHEY and CDR2 is SVGAGI. The CDR3 loop is CASSYSLGNEKLFF. The CDR3 nucleotides read TGTGCCAGCAGTTACTCCTTGGGGAACGAAAAACTGTTTTTT.

This chain links TRBV5-1 with TRBJ1-2; a weak D match, TRBD1 (6 bases). V lost 0 bases, J lost 7 bases, and 10 bases lay in between. Germline V CDR1 and CDR2: SGHRS, YFSETQ. This CDR3 spans 13 amino acids. CDR3 sequence reads: CASSLEAGAGYTF. The DNA of the CDR3 is TGCGCCAGCAGCTTGGAGGCAGGGGCTGGCTACACCTTC.

The rearrangement uses TRBV2 and TRBJ1-6; 7 bases line up with TRBD1. J was trimmed by 6 bases and V by 4 bases; bases with no gene match: 6. Germline CDR1 SNHLY, CDR2 FYNNEI. This CDR3 has 15 amino acids. For the CDR3, the DNA is TGTGCCAGCAGTGCGCAGGGGGAACCTAATTCACCCCTCCACTTT. Translated: CASSAQGEPNSPLHF.

V usage is TRBV3-1 and J usage is TRBJ2-5, with D maybe TRBD2 (7 bases). The germline V gene encodes CDR1 LGHDT and CDR2 YNNKEL (reference sequence). The CDR3 loop spans 18 amino acids. The germline V and J ends were trimmed by 0 bases and 1 base, with 18 bases remaining between them. CDR3 DNA sequence: TGTGCCAGCAGCCAAGAAAAAAAGCACGGGGGGCTCCAAGAGACCCAGTACTTC. Encoded protein: CASSQEKKHGGLQETQYF.

J is TRBJ1-3 and V is TRBV2; possible D gene TRBD1, 5 bases. This CDR3 region has 14 residues. V lost 2 bases, J lost 5 bases, and 10 bases lay in between. From germline, CDR1 is SNHLY and CDR2 FYNNEI. CDR3 nucleotide sequence: TGTGCCAGCAGTGAACAAGGGGCCCGAAACACCATATATTTT. Translated: CASSEQGARNTIYF.

The V and J genes are TRBV6-1 and TRBJ1-5; 8 bases match TRBD1. The V gene end was trimmed by 10 bases and the J gene end by 5 bases; junction bases not matched to a gene: 10. Germline lookup yields CDR1 MNHNS and CDR2 SASEGT. This CDR3 region has 14 residues. The CDR3 loop is CATGDRRSYQPQHF. CDR3 nucleotide sequence: TGTGCCACGGGGGACAGGCGCTCTTATCAGCCCCAGCATTTT.

By its share, this clonotype is medium-sized. The chain joins TRBV20-1 to TRBJ1-5, with D maybe TRBD1 (5 bases). This CDR3 contains 16 residues. Germline V CDR1 and CDR2: DFQATT, SNEGSKA (reference sequence). V lost 1 base and J 2 bases, leaving 15 bases between the germline ends. CDR3 DNA: TGCAGTGCTAGAGCGGGGGGGAACACGGGCAATCAGCCCCAGCATTTT. This codes for CSARAGGNTGNQPQHF.

V usage is TRBV12-3 or TRBV12-4 and J usage is TRBJ1-1; D is possibly TRBD1 (5 bases). The CDR3 extends over 16 amino acids. V lost 4 bases to trimming and J lost 0 bases, with 15 bases between them. The CDR3 sequence: CASSSFREKVNTEAFF. Written as DNA, the CDR3 is TGTGCCAGCAGTTCCTTCAGGGAAAAAGTGAACACTGAAGCTTTCTTT.

This rearrangement joins TRBV12-3 or TRBV12-4 to TRBJ1-3; D is uncertain. V was cut by 3 bases and J by 2 bases, with 2 bases left in between. The CDR3 is made up of 12 amino acids. DNA of the CDR3: TGTGCCAGCAGTTTTGCTGGAAACACCATATATTTT. It translates to CASSFAGNTIYF.

This clonotype was seen more than once but under ten times. V is TRBV10-3 and J is TRBJ1-1; D gene unclear. With 7 bases removed from V and 0 bases from J, the gap between germline ends came to 9 bases. The CDR3 runs 13 residues. Germline-derived CDR1 and CDR2 are ENHRY and SYGVKD. The DNA for the CDR3 is TGTGCCATCACCCCTGGGGTGAACACTGAAGCTTTCTTT. Its translation is CAITPGVNTEAFF.

This clonotype showed up just a few times. CDR3 DNA sequence: TGTGCCAGCAGCTCCACTGACAGGGATTCGAACACCGGGGAGCTGTTTTTT. Translating it yields CASSSTDRDSNTGELFF. This chain links TRBV7-9 with TRBJ2-2, with 7 bases that match TRBD1. Trimming at V came to 4 bases and at J to 0 bases, leaving 8 bases not matched to a gene. CDR1 is SEHNR, CDR2 FQNEAQ, per germline (reference sequence). The CDR3 runs to 17 residues.

The chain links TRBV5-1 to TRBJ2-6, with D unclear. This CDR3 region has 15 residues. Germline lookup yields CDR1 SGHRS and CDR2 YFSETQ. Between the trimmed V and J ends, which lost 6 bases and 2 bases, there was a span of 12 bases. Written as DNA, the CDR3 is TGCGCCAGCAAAGTGGCGTCCCCTGGGGCCAACGTCCTGACTTTC. Its translation is CASKVASPGANVLTF.

The chain employs TRBV5-1 and TRBJ2-3; 9 positions agree with TRBD1. The CDR3 covers 15 residues. V gave up 8 bases and J gave up 1 base; unmatched junction bases: 8. Germline CDR1 reads SGHRS; CDR2 reads YFSETQ. The CDR3 nucleotides read TGCGCCAGTGCACAGGGGGCGATAGGCACAGATACGCAGTATTTT. It codes for CASAQGAIGTDTQYF.

V is TRBV19 and J is TRBJ2-7, with TRBD2 as a possible D gene (6 bases). Germline loops: CDR1 LNHDA, CDR2 SQIVND (reference sequence). The CDR3 is 14 amino acids. Trimming cost V 2 bases and J 0 bases, with 8 bases left between them. CDR3 in DNA: TGTGCCAGTAGTATAACGACTAGCTCCTACGAGCAGTACTTC. Residues: CASSITTSSYEQYF.

The chain combines TRBV10-2 with TRBJ1-2; D perhaps matches TRBD1 (6 bases). In germline, CDR1 is WSHSY, CDR2 SAAADI. The CDR3 totals 17 residues. Trimming took 3 bases from V and 2 from J, leaving 19 bases between them. The CDR3 coding sequence is TGCGCCAGCAGTGAAAGGAGAGGGACATGGGGCAACTATGGCTACACCTTC. Translation: CASSERRGTWGNYGYTF.

The chain is built from TRBV6-2 or TRBV6-3 and TRBJ1-1; D is uncertain. Germline V lookup: CDR1 MNHEY, CDR2 SVGEGT. V shed 6 bases and J shed 10 bases, with 21 bases lying between them. CDR3 length: 14 amino acids. This CDR3 reads CASRATGRTLIAFF. Here the CDR3 DNA reads TGTGCCAGCAGGGCCACCGGGAGAACCTTGATAGCTTTCTTT.

The V call is TRBV7-9, the J call TRBJ1-1, with D possibly matching TRBD1 (6 bases). Per the germline V gene, CDR1 is SEHNR and CDR2 is FQNEAQ (reference sequence). The CDR3 totals 13 residues. V was clipped by 4 bases and J by 3 bases, with 9 bases between them. The CDR3 DNA is TGTGCCAGCAGCTCTACAGGGTACACTGAAGCTTTCTTT. It codes for CASSSTGYTEAFF.

This chain links TRBV25-1 with TRBJ1-3, with unresolved D. Germline-derived CDR1 and CDR2 are MGHDK and SYGVNS. Trimming shortened V by 7 bases and J by 2 bases, and 9 bases separated the two germline ends. This CDR3 is 13 amino acids long. The CDR3: CASTVAPGNTIYF. CDR3 DNA: TGTGCCAGCACCGTAGCTCCTGGAAACACCATATATTTT.

This chain joins TRBV20-1 and TRBJ2-1; D possibly corresponds to TRBD2 (6 bases). This CDR3 has 14 amino acids. V was pared by 5 bases and J by 9 bases, with 20 bases between. Germline CDR1 DFQATT, CDR2 SNEGSKA (reference sequence). The CDR3 nucleotides are TGCAGTGCTCGCACGTTGCGGGGCTCTTCTGAGCAGTTCTTC. Translating gives CSARTLRGSSEQFF.

This chain links TRBV6-1 with TRBJ2-3; D may be TRBD2 (6 bases). This CDR3 has 14 amino acids. The germline CDR1 and CDR2 sequences are MNHNS and SASEGT. Trimming removed 7 bases from V and 0 bases from J, with 11 bases in between. The chain's CDR3 is CASTAGPSTDTQYF. The CDR3 region has the DNA TGTGCCAGCACGGCGGGGCCGAGCACAGATACGCAGTATTTT.

This clonotype showed up just a few times. The chain couples TRBV29-1 to TRBJ2-3; D gene unclear. V lost 1 base and J lost 10, with 6 bases in between. CDR1 and CDR2 (germline): SQVTM, ANQGSEA. This CDR3 comprises 10 residues. The CDR3 spells CSVEALPQYF. The CDR3 nucleotides read TGCAGCGTTGAAGCCCTCCCGCAGTATTTT.

This chain uses TRBV20-1 with TRBJ2-3; D perhaps matches TRBD1 (5 bases). The V end was cut by 0 bases, the J end by 11 bases, with 21 bases between. Per the germline V gene, CDR1 is DFQATT and CDR2 is SNEGSKA (reference sequence). This CDR3 has 15 residues. CDR3 coding DNA: TGCAGTGCTAGAGATAATGGTGTGGGGCAGGTCCGGCAGTATTTT. It encodes CSARDNGVGQVRQYF.

This clonotype has a single count. This CDR3 reads CASGLVVVGSNQPQHF. In DNA form, the CDR3 reads TGTGCTAGTGGTTTGGTTGTGGTCGGCAGTAATCAGCCCCAGCATTTT. The rearrangement uses TRBV12-5 and TRBJ1-5, with no clear D. This CDR3 is built from 16 residues. V was pared by 0 bases and J by 4 bases, with 13 bases between. The germline CDR1 and CDR2 sequences are LGHNT and FRNRAP. The full variable domain, with the rest looked up from reference TRBV12-5 and TRBJ1-5, is DARVTQTPRHKVTEMGQEVTMRCQPILGHNTVFWYRQTMMQGLELLAYFRNRAPLDDSGMPKDRFSAEMPDATLATLKIQPSEPRDSAVYFCASGLVVVGSNQPQHFGDGTRLSIL.

J is TRBJ1-2 and V is TRBV11-1; 7 nucleotides align to TRBD1. CDR1 is SGHAT and CDR2 is FQDESV in the germline V gene (reference sequence). Trimming at V came to 3 bases and at J to 1 base, leaving 5 bases not matched to a gene. This CDR3 spans 15 amino acids. The CDR3 coding sequence is TGTGCCAGCAGCTTGGGACAGCCCGGTAACTATGGCTACACCTTC. This sequence encodes CASSLGQPGNYGYTF.

The rearrangement links TRBV5-1 to TRBJ2-3; D remains ambiguous. Germline V gene lookup returns CDR1 SGHRS and CDR2 YFSETQ. The V end was cut by 7 bases, the J end by 2 bases, with 14 bases between. The CDR3 spans 14 residues. This CDR3 is CASVDSGSTDTQYF. The CDR3 DNA follows: TGCGCCAGCGTCGATAGTGGTTCCACAGATACGCAGTATTTT.